The 28 T cell receptor beta chains in this list originate from one sample, sequenced in a study of blood T cells in healthy people across ages. Together with a sample-barcoded 5' primer, a J-beta primer mix was included in a second PCR lasting about 6 to 11 cycles. Using its own MiXCR run on the 5' RACE reads, TCRdb lists one record per CDR3 protein. The data show about 1.5 million distinct CDR3 sequences, 40% to 50% seen once. The sequencing input was blood. These receptors were obtained from a young woman in good health.

This clonotype came up a few times. The chain carries TRBV3-1 and TRBJ1-2; D not resolved. Trimming stripped 4 bases from V and 8 bases from J, with 14 bases between. The germline gives CDR1 LGHDT, CDR2 YNNKEL (reference sequence). This CDR3 has 13 amino acids. The DNA for the CDR3 is TGTGCCAGCAGCCGCTCGCGGGAGGACGGCTACACCTTC. This codes for CASSRSREDGYTF.

This clonotype showed up just a few times. The chain links TRBV6-2 or TRBV6-3 to TRBJ1-2; no firm D call. Per the germline V gene, CDR1 is MNHEY and CDR2 is SVGEGT. The CDR3 contains 15 residues. The ends were cut back, 0 bases at V and 4 bases at J, with 12 bases in the middle. The CDR3, as DNA: TGTGCCAGCAGTTACTCGACGGGCAGATCCTATGGCTACACCTTC. Its translation: CASSYSTGRSYGYTF.

Regarding this clonotype: The junction differs from germline at one of its ends, possibly a read error. This sequence joins TRBV27 and TRBJ1-2, with a possible D match to TRBD1 (5 bases). The CDR3 is 15 residues long. From germline, CDR1 is MNHEY and CDR2 SMNVEV (reference sequence). The CDR3 DNA reads as TGTGCCGGCAGGCGCGCCCGGGACGGTAACTATGGCTACACCTTC. Translation gives CAGRRARDGNYGYTF.

The genes are TRBV20-1 and TRBJ2-7; maybe TRBD2 (6 bases). Germline CDR1 DFQATT, CDR2 SNEGSKA (reference sequence). This CDR3 has 14 residues. V was cut by 5 bases and J by 3 bases, with 17 bases left in between. The CDR3 sequence is CSAPPGGLNYEQYF. CDR3 bases: TGCAGTGCTCCCCCTGGGGGGTTAAACTACGAGCAGTACTTC.

This clonotype was seen only a few times. The V and J genes are TRBV4-1 and TRBJ2-3, with 13 bases lining up with TRBD2. V was pared by 0 bases and J by 2 bases, with 5 bases of the junction left unmatched. This CDR3 contains 18 residues. Germline values: CDR1 MGHRA, CDR2 YSYEKL. The CDR3 nucleotides are TGCGCCAGCAGCCAAGATCCGGGACTAGCGGGGCCCACAGATACGCAGTATTTT. Its protein is CASSQDPGLAGPTDTQYF.

The J gene is TRBJ2-3, the V gene TRBV6-2 or TRBV6-3, with TRBD2 as a possible D gene (5 bases). This CDR3 is 18 amino acids long. Germline V CDR1 and CDR2: MNHEY, SVGEGT. V was cut by 5 bases and J by 0 bases, with 21 bases left in between. Here the CDR3 reads CASSPTRGLSSSTDTQYF. CDR3 DNA sequence: TGTGCCAGCAGTCCTACCCGGGGTCTCTCCTCTAGCACAGATACGCAGTATTTT.

This clonotype has a handful of counts. The chain links TRBV12-3 or TRBV12-4 to TRBJ2-7; 7 positions agree with TRBD1. The V segment lost 2 bases and the J segment 3 bases; nucleotides outside the gene matches: 7. CDR3 length: 15 amino acids. CDR3 amino acids: CASSLRQGGVYEQYF. CDR3 in DNA: TGTGCCAGCAGTTTAAGACAGGGTGGGGTCTACGAGCAGTACTTC.

The chain combines TRBV29-1 with TRBJ1-2; D is unclear. The CDR3 extends over 13 amino acids. In germline, CDR1 is SQVTM, CDR2 ANQGSEA. Trimming removed 7 bases at V and 2 bases at J, with 14 bases between. The CDR3, as DNA: TGCAGCGCACTGCAGAACTCAAACTATGGCTACACCTTC. Its translation: CSALQNSNYGYTF.

The genes are TRBV30 and TRBJ2-1; no clear D. Trimming shortened V by 0 bases and J by 6 bases, and 6 bases separated the two germline ends. The CDR3 covers 12 residues. CDR1 and CDR2 (germline): GTSNPN, SVGIG (reference sequence). CDR3 DNA sequence: TGTGCCTGGAGTGTAAGTGTCAATGAGCAGTTCTTC. Protein product: CAWSVSVNEQFF.

On this clonotype itself: At one end the junction does not follow the germline gene, possibly because of a read error. The rearrangement joins TRBV9 to TRBJ2-1; 12 bases agree with TRBD2. Germline CDR1 is SGDLS and CDR2 is YYNGEE. The CDR3 totals 17 residues. The chain's CDR3 is CASGVATGRTSGTEQFF. The CDR3 DNA sequence: TGTGCCAGCGGCGTAGCTACAGGCCGGACTAGCGGGACTGAGCAGTTCTTC.

The J gene is TRBJ1-4, the V gene TRBV20-1; D may be TRBD1 (6 bases). The CDR3 spans 15 residues. V shed 6 bases and J shed 1 base, with 15 bases lying between them. Germline V gives CDR1 DFQATT, CDR2 SNEGSKA (reference sequence). CDR3 nucleotide sequence: TGCAGTGCGATGGGGGGGGACAAAACTAATGAAAAACTGTTTTTT. This translates into CSAMGGDKTNEKLFF.

Only a few counts were recorded for this clonotype. The junction differs from germline at one of its ends, possibly a read error. The CDR3 DNA sequence: TGTACCAGCAGTTTAGCGGGGGTGGGAAATTCGCCCCTCCACTTT. This codes for CTSSLAGVGNSPLHF. The rearrangement links TRBV12-3 or TRBV12-4 to TRBJ1-6; D possibly corresponds to TRBD1 (5 bases). This CDR3 is 15 amino acids long.

The chain has TRBV28 and TRBJ2-3; 12 nucleotides align to TRBD2. Germline V lookup: CDR1 MDHEN, CDR2 SYDVKM. This CDR3 has 18 residues. Unmatched junction bases numbered 9, after V lost 5 bases and J lost 0 bases. CDR3 region: CASSPPSGGASSTDTQYF. CDR3 nucleotide sequence: TGTGCCAGCAGTCCCCCTAGCGGGGGGGCCTCTAGCACAGATACGCAGTATTTT. Using reference TRBV28 and TRBJ2-3 for the parts outside the CDR3, the full variable domain is DVKVTQSSRYLVKRTGEKVFLECVQDMDHENMFWYRQDPGLGLRLIYFSYDVKMKEKGDIPEGYSVSREKKERFSLILESASTNQTSMYLCASSPPSGGASSTDTQYFGPGTRLTVL.

The V call is TRBV9, the J call TRBJ2-7, with TRBD1 matching 9 bases. CDR1 is SGDLS and CDR2 is YYNGEE in the germline V gene. This CDR3 has 16 amino acids. Trimming at V came to 4 bases and at J to 2 bases, leaving 10 bases not matched to a gene. DNA for the CDR3: TGTGCCAGCAGCCCCCTGGGTGGGACAGGGCCCTACGAGCAGTACTTC. This gives the protein CASSPLGGTGPYEQYF.

The chain uses TRBV7-6 and TRBJ2-3; TRBD2 matches at 9 bases. Germline CDR1 reads SGHVS; CDR2 reads FNYEAQ. The V gene end was trimmed by 6 bases and the J gene end by 5 bases; junction bases not matched to a gene: 9. The CDR3 runs to 15 residues. The DNA of the CDR3 is TGTGCCAGCAGTCGTAGCGGGAGACAAAGAGATACGCAGTATTTT. Its translation is CASSRSGRQRDTQYF.

This clonotype was observed a handful of times. The chain combines TRBV5-1 with TRBJ2-4; 9 bases agree with TRBD1. The V gene end was trimmed by 4 bases and the J gene end by 2 bases; junction bases not matched to a gene: 10. In germline, CDR1 is SGHRS, CDR2 YFSETQ. The CDR3 has 17 residues. CDR3 sequence: CASSAPPGQGTKNIQYF. The CDR3 coding sequence is TGCGCCAGCAGCGCGCCGCCGGGACAGGGAACCAAAAACATTCAGTACTTC.

V and J are TRBV7-2 and TRBJ2-4, with D tentatively TRBD1 or TRBD2 (5 bases each). Per germline, CDR1 SGHTA and CDR2 FQGNSA. V shed 4 bases and J shed 15 bases, with 25 bases lying between them. This CDR3 comprises 15 residues. For the CDR3, the DNA is TGTGCCAGCAGCTCCCAATGGGGACCCCAAGAGACCCTGTACTTC. It codes for CASSSQWGPQETLYF.

The CDR3 DNA is TGTGCCAGCAGTTTAAGGTCGGGCGGGACCTGGGGTCAGCCCCAGCATTTT. Its protein is CASSLRSGGTWGQPQHF. The genes are TRBV12-3 or TRBV12-4 and TRBJ1-5; a weak D match, TRBD1 (5 bases). V was shortened by 2 bases and J by 6 bases, with 20 bases between the two germline ends. CDR3 length: 17 residues.

This clonotype was counted between two and nine times. The chain carries TRBV12-3 or TRBV12-4 and TRBJ2-1, with TRBD2 identical over 12 bases. The CDR3 spans 14 residues. J gave up 8 bases and V 6 bases, and 5 bases lay outside the gene matches. The CDR3 DNA reads as TGTGCCAGCAGGCTAGCGGGGGGGGTCGATGAGCAGTTCTTC. It translates to CASRLAGGVDEQFF.

This clonotype is a singleton in its sample. The genes are TRBV12-3 or TRBV12-4 and TRBJ1-6; 7 positions match TRBD1. The length of the CDR3 is 16 residues. With 7 bases clipped from V and 10 bases from J, the junction kept 16 bases outside the gene matches. CDR3 in amino acids: CASKPLAGGVGSPLHF. The CDR3 DNA reads as TGTGCCAGCAAACCGCTGGCAGGGGGAGTAGGATCACCCCTCCACTTT.

The chain combines TRBV5-1 with TRBJ2-5; 9 positions match TRBD2. The CDR3 spans 13 residues. The V gene's germline CDR1 is SGHRS and CDR2 YFSETQ. V dropped 8 bases and J dropped 11; count of bases not matched to a gene: 13. CDR3 DNA: TGCGCCAGGGGCCGCGGGAGGGGGAATGAGCAGTACTTC. Residues: CARGRGRGNEQYF.

The sample holds a few counts of this clonotype. The gene calls are TRBV29-1 and TRBJ1-2, with D unresolved. Germline V lookup: CDR1 SQVTM, CDR2 ANQGSEA. This CDR3 comprises 13 residues. V was trimmed by 0 bases and J by 0 bases, leaving 5 bases between them. The CDR3 DNA follows: TGCAGCGTTGAAGAGGTGGCTAACTATGGCTACACCTTC. It yields the protein CSVEEVANYGYTF.

This CDR3 is CATTAGPNYEQYF. The CDR3 region has the DNA TGCGCCACCACAGCGGGTCCAAACTACGAGCAGTACTTC. V and J are TRBV10-2 and TRBJ2-7; D possibly corresponds to TRBD2 (6 bases). The V gene's germline CDR1 is WSHSY and CDR2 SAAADI. The CDR3 runs to 13 residues. V lost 10 bases, J lost 3 bases, and 16 bases lay in between.

V usage is TRBV6-1 and J usage is TRBJ2-1, with D tentatively TRBD2 (6 bases). The CDR3 spans 15 residues. The germline V and J ends were trimmed by 8 bases and 8 bases, with 22 bases remaining between them. Germline lookup yields CDR1 MNHNS and CDR2 SASEGT. CDR3: CASGGVGFSGDEQFF. The DNA of the CDR3 is TGTGCCAGCGGCGGGGTGGGTTTCTCGGGTGATGAGCAGTTCTTC.

This clonotype was counted at least ten times. This rearrangement joins TRBV12-3 or TRBV12-4 to TRBJ2-7; tentative D call: TRBD2 (6 bases). This CDR3 has 14 amino acids. V lost 6 bases, J lost 0 bases, and 12 bases lay in between. The CDR3 here is CASSLRDFSYEQYF. The CDR3 nucleotides read TGTGCCAGCAGCCTCCGGGACTTCTCCTACGAGCAGTACTTC.

This chain joins TRBV15 and TRBJ2-1; D gene uncertain. Per the germline V gene, CDR1 is LNHNV and CDR2 is YYDKDF (reference sequence). The CDR3 sequence is 16 residues long. The germline V and J ends were trimmed by 5 bases and 2 bases, with 16 bases remaining between them. The CDR3 sequence: CATSPRYLATYNEQFF. CDR3 coding DNA: TGTGCCACCAGCCCTCGCTACCTGGCGACCTACAATGAGCAGTTCTTC.

The chain uses TRBV18 and TRBJ2-7; D is undetermined. Trimming removed 8 bases from V and 4 bases from J, with 12 bases in between. Germline loops: CDR1 KGHSH, CDR2 LQKENI. The CDR3 extends over 12 amino acids. The CDR3 protein is CASARVPYEQYF. As DNA, the CDR3 is TGTGCCAGCGCACGAGTCCCTTACGAGCAGTACTTC. Filled out from reference TRBV18 and TRBJ2-7, the complete variable domain reads NAGVMQNPRHLVRRRGQEARLRCSPMKGHSHVYWYRQLPEEGLKFMVYLQKENIIDESGMPKERFSAEFPKEGPSILRIQQVVRGDSAAYFCASARVPYEQYFGPGTRLTVT.

This clonotype showed up just a few times. The genes are TRBV9 and TRBJ2-2; D possibly corresponds to TRBD2 (6 bases). The CDR3 contains 15 residues. V lost 0 bases and J lost 1, with 7 bases in between. In germline, CDR1 is SGDLS, CDR2 YYNGEE. In DNA, the CDR3 is TGTGCCAGCAGCGTAGGCGGGGTGAACACCGGGGAGCTGTTTTTT. This gives the protein CASSVGGVNTGELFF.